These 7 T cell receptor beta chains share one sample of origin, sequenced in a study of blood T cell repertoires in COVID-19. Sequencing was performed with immunoSEQ multiplex PCR; in TCRdb, only in-frame clones are kept and a portion is missing. The profile covers 150,000 to 200,000 clones, with approximately 91% appearing a single time and roughly 0.77% taken by the ten largest. Material: PBMCs or T cells enriched from blood (not recorded which). Receptors originate from a woman aged 18-29 years who had recovered from COVID-19.

The chain joins TRBV28 to TRBJ1-2; D is unclear. The germline CDR1 and CDR2 sequences are MDHEN and SYDVKM. The CDR3 totals 14 residues. Deletions cut 3 bases from V and 4 bases from J, with 12 bases between. The CDR3 region has the DNA TGTGCCAGCAGTTTTTGGCAGGCCACCTATGGCTACACCTTC. It translates to CASSFWQATYGYTF.

The rearrangement uses TRBV10-3 and TRBJ1-1, with 7 bases fitting TRBD1. Germline V gene lookup returns CDR1 ENHRY and CDR2 SYGVKD. V was pared by 6 bases and J by 0 bases, with 7 bases of the junction left unmatched. The CDR3 is 15 amino acids. CDR3 bases: TGTGCCATCAGCCCGACAGGGCCAATGAACACTGAAGCTTTCTTT. Translating it yields CAISPTGPMNTEAFF.

The chain is built from TRBV25-1 and TRBJ2-4, with D tentatively TRBD1 (5 bases). Trimming removed 3 bases from V and 2 bases from J, with 14 bases in between. CDR1 is MGHDK, CDR2 SYGVNS, per germline. The CDR3 is 16 amino acids. CDR3: CASSELETDTKNIQYF. The CDR3 bases are TGTGCCAGCAGTGAGTTGGAGACAGACACCAAAAACATTCAGTACTTC.

The CDR3 protein is CASSPGLRSSYNEQFF. Here the CDR3 DNA reads TGTGCCAGCAGCCCCGGACTCCGGAGCTCCTACAATGAGCAGTTCTTC. The V gene is TRBV11-2, the J gene TRBJ2-1; D possibly corresponds to TRBD2 (5 bases). In germline, CDR1 is SGHAT, CDR2 FQNNGV. Trimming removed 5 bases at V and 0 bases at J, with 14 bases between. The CDR3 totals 16 residues.

The V gene is TRBV5-6, the J gene TRBJ2-7, with 9 bases identical to TRBD2. The CDR3 consists of 16 residues. The germline V gene encodes CDR1 SGHDT and CDR2 YYEEEE. V lost 3 bases, J lost 3 bases, and 10 bases stayed unmatched. The CDR3 sequence is CASSYVGPTSGYEQYF. CDR3 DNA: TGTGCCAGCAGCTATGTAGGTCCGACTAGCGGCTACGAGCAGTACTTC.

V and J are TRBV5-6 and TRBJ2-5; 8 bases line up with TRBD1. The CDR3 extends over 15 amino acids. The V and J ends lost 4 bases and 5 bases, in that order; junction bases with no gene match: 10. Germline values: CDR1 SGHDT, CDR2 YYEEEE. The CDR3 region is CASSTITGGWETQYF. In DNA form, the CDR3 reads TGTGCCAGCAGCACCATTACAGGGGGGTGGGAGACCCAGTACTTC.

In this sample, this clone turned up once. The chain couples TRBV21-1 to TRBJ1-6; the DNA was not used to check the table's D call, TRBD1. TRBV21-1 has pseudogene status. The CDR3 loop spans 16 amino acids. The CDR3 loop reads CARHQGAKPNNSPLHF. The CDR3 coding sequence is TGTGCCAGACACCAGGGGGCCAAACCCAATAATTCACCCCTCCACTTT.